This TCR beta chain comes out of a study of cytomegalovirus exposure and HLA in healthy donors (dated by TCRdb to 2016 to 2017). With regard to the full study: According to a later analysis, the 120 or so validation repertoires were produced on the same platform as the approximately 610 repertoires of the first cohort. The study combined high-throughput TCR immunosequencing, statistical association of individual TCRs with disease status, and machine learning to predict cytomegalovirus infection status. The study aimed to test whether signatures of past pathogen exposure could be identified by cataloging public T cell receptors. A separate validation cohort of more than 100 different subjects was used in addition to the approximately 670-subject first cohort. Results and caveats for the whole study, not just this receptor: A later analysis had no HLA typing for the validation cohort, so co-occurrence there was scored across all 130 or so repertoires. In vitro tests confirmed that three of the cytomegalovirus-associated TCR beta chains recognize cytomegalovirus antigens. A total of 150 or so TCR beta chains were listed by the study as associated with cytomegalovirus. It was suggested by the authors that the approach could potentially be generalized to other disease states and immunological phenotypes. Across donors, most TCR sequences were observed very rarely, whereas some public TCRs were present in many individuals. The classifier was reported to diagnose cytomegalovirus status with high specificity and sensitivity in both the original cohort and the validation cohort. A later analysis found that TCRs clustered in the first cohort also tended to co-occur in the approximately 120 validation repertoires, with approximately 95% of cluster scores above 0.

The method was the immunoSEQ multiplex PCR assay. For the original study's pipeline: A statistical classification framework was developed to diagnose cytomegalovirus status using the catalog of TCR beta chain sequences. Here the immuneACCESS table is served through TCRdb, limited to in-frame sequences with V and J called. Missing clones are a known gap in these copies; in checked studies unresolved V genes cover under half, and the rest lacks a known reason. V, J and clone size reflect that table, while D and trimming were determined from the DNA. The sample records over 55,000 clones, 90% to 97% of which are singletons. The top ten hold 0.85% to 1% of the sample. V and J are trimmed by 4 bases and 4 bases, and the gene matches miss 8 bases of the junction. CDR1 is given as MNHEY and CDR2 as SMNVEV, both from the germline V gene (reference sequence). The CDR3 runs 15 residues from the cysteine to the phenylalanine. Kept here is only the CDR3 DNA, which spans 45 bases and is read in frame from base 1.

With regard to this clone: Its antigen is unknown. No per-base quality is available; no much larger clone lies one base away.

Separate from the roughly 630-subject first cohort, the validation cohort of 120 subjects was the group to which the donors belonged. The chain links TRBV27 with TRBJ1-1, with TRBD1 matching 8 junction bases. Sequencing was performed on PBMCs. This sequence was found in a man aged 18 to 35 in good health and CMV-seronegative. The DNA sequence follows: TGTGCCAGCAGTTCCAAGCCACAGGGGGGCACTGAAGCTTTCTTT. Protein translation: CASSSKPQGGTEAFF.